The 20 T cell receptor beta chains below come from one sample, sequenced in a study of blood T cell repertoires in COVID-19. Repertoires were generated with immunoSEQ multiplex PCR, while TCRdb's copy carries only in-frame clones and drops some. This table holds under 450,000 clones, about 88% found once. The sequenced material came from peripheral blood. Receptors were obtained from a woman aged 60-75 years with COVID-19, enrolled during active disease.

The chain's CDR3 is CASSFAAGNSYNSPLHF. In DNA form, the CDR3 reads TGTGCCAGCAGCTTTGCTGCCGGGAACTCCTATAATTCACCCCTCCACTTT. The rearrangement joins TRBV7-9 to TRBJ1-6, with unresolved D. V lost 3 bases and J 0 bases, leaving 12 bases between the germline ends. CDR1 and CDR2 from the germline V gene are SEHNR and FQNEAQ (reference sequence). The CDR3 consists of 17 residues.

The chain is built from TRBV9 and TRBJ2-7; maybe TRBD1 (6 bases). CDR3 size: 13 residues. Germline loops: CDR1 SGDLS, CDR2 YYNGEE. The V end lost 0 bases, the J end lost 5 bases, and 9 bases lay between the germline ends. The CDR3 coding sequence is TGTGCCAGCAGCGTAGAGGGACAAAACGAGCAGTACTTC. The encoded protein is CASSVEGQNEQYF.

This sequence joins TRBV4-1 and TRBJ2-2; D gene unclear. V was pared by 1 base and J by 4 bases, with 10 bases between. CDR3 length: 15 residues. The V gene's germline CDR1 is MGHRA and CDR2 YSYEKL. The CDR3 loop is CASSQVSVATGELFF. The CDR3 coding sequence is TGCGCCAGCAGCCAAGTTTCCGTGGCCACCGGGGAGCTGTTTTTT.

The chain joins TRBV7-6 to TRBJ1-1; 9 bases agree with TRBD1. CDR3 length equals 18 residues. V shed 1 base, J shed 1 base, and the junction held 10 bases outside the gene matches. Germline assignment: CDR1 SGHVS and CDR2 FNYEAQ. CDR3 sequence (DNA): TGTGCCAGCAGCTTAGGGACAGGGGTGTTGGTTGGGAACACTGAAGCTTTCTTT. It translates to CASSLGTGVLVGNTEAFF.

The rearrangement joins TRBV10-3 to TRBJ1-2; tentative D call: TRBD1 (5 bases). There are 14 residues in the CDR3. Germline V CDR1 and CDR2: ENHRY, SYGVKD. The ends were cut back, 4 bases at V and 5 bases at J, with 14 bases in the middle. The DNA of the CDR3 is TGTGCCATCAGTGCCGGAGGGGCGGATTATGGCTACACCTTC. The encoded protein is CAISAGGADYGYTF.

CDR3 loop: CASSGGTGGGQPQHF. The CDR3 DNA reads TGTGCCAGTAGTGGCGGGACAGGGGGCGGACAGCCCCAGCATTTT. The V call is TRBV19, the J call TRBJ1-5; TRBD1 aligns across 12 bases. V trimming: 5 bases; J trimming: 7 bases; junction bases outside the gene matches: 6. The CDR3 sequence is 15 residues long. CDR1 and CDR2 (germline): LNHDA, SQIVND (reference sequence).

The CDR3 spells CASSFGGTAYSYTF. CDR3 in DNA: TGTGCCAGCAGCTTTGGTGGGACAGCTTACAGCTACACCTTC. The chain combines TRBV11-1 with TRBJ1-2; 7 positions agree with TRBD1. CDR3 size: 14 residues. The germline V gene has CDR1 SGHAT and CDR2 FQDESV (reference sequence). V shed 3 bases, J shed 9 bases, and the junction held 10 bases outside the gene matches.

The chain joins TRBV27 to TRBJ1-5, with D unresolved. The germline CDR1 and CDR2 sequences are MNHEY and SMNVEV (reference sequence). Trimming took off 2 bases at V and 6 bases at J, with 5 bases between the two ends. The CDR3 runs to 12 residues. CDR3 bases: TGTGCCAGCAGTTTACCGGGTCAGCCCCAGCATTTT. Its translation is CASSLPGQPQHF.

The chain recombines TRBV23-1 with TRBJ1-1; D unresolved. TRBV23-1 is an open reading frame, and its role is uncertain. This CDR3 is 16 amino acids long. V lost 1 base and J lost 9, with 21 bases in between. The CDR3 loop reads CASSQYARAKAPKAFF. CDR3 bases: TGCGCCAGCAGTCAATACGCCCGAGCAAAAGCGCCCAAAGCTTTCTTT.

The rearrangement joins TRBV27 to TRBJ2-1; 7 bases fit TRBD2. Germline CDR1 reads MNHEY; CDR2 reads SMNVEV (reference sequence). With 5 bases clipped from V and 0 bases from J, the junction kept 7 bases outside the gene matches. The CDR3 is 16 amino acids. The CDR3, as DNA: TGTGCCAGCAGTCTGACAGCGGGGAGCTCCTACAATGAGCAGTTCTTC. It encodes CASSLTAGSSYNEQFF.

This chain links TRBV19 with TRBJ2-3, with a possible D match to TRBD1 (6 bases). V was cut by 1 base and J by 5 bases, with 7 bases left in between. The CDR3 contains 13 residues. Germline CDR1 reads LNHDA; CDR2 reads SQIVND (reference sequence). As DNA, the CDR3 is TGTGCCAGTAGTATAGGAGGGGGAGATACGCAGTATTTT. It encodes CASSIGGGDTQYF.

This chain uses TRBV5-1 with TRBJ1-2; no definite D call. This CDR3 is built from 13 residues. CDR1 is SGHRS and CDR2 is YFSETQ in the germline V gene. V was pared by 0 bases and J by 4 bases, with 7 bases between. CDR3 sequence (DNA): TGCGCCAGCAGCTTGGGTCACACCTATGGCTACACCTTC. Translated: CASSLGHTYGYTF.

The J gene is TRBJ2-7, the V gene TRBV27, with D possibly matching TRBD2 (5 bases). V dropped 2 bases and J dropped 1 base, with 12 bases sitting between them. The CDR3 has 15 residues. CDR1 is MNHEY, CDR2 SMNVEV, per germline (reference sequence). The CDR3 nucleotides read TGTGCCAGCAGTTTAGAAGGGCGAGGGTCCTACGAGCAGTACTTC. It translates to CASSLEGRGSYEQYF.

The genes are TRBV30 and TRBJ2-7, with D possibly being TRBD2 (5 bases). V lost 5 bases to trimming and J lost 0 bases, with 5 bases between them. Germline V gene sequence: CDR1 GTSNPN, CDR2 SVGIG (reference sequence). This CDR3 spans 11 amino acids. The CDR3 bases are TGTGCCTGGGGACTCTCCTACGAGCAGTACTTC. Its protein product is CAWGLSYEQYF.

This chain connects TRBV9 to TRBJ2-7, with TRBD1 matching over 8 bases. Germline V lookup: CDR1 SGDLS, CDR2 YYNGEE. This CDR3 contains 13 residues. Trimming at V came to 7 bases and at J to 3 bases, leaving 6 bases not matched to a gene. The CDR3 DNA follows: TGTGCCAGCGGGGGAGGACAGGGCTACGAGCAGTACTTC. As protein: CASGGGQGYEQYF.

This chain links TRBV6-5 with TRBJ1-2, with 8 nucleotides matching TRBD1. The CDR3 contains 13 residues. CDR1 MNHEY and CDR2 SVGAGI come from the germline V gene. Losses at the gene ends were 4 bases for V and 8 bases for J; bases not matched to a gene: 6. The CDR3 sequence: CASSSGRGQGYTF. The CDR3 bases are TGTGCCAGCAGTTCTGGCAGGGGGCAGGGCTACACCTTC.

DNA of the CDR3: TGTGCCAGCTCACCACAGTCCGGGGGGCGCATCTATGGCTACACCTTC. Protein product: CASSPQSGGRIYGYTF. The rearrangement links TRBV18 to TRBJ1-2, with D tentatively TRBD1 (6 bases). CDR1 KGHSH and CDR2 LQKENI come from the germline V gene. V lost 1 base to trimming and J lost 4 bases, with 16 bases between them. The CDR3 totals 16 residues.

V and J are TRBV5-1 and TRBJ1-6, with a tentative D call TRBD1 (5 bases). Trimming stripped 1 base from V and 9 bases from J, with 8 bases between. The CDR3 length is 13 residues. The germline gives CDR1 SGHRS, CDR2 YFSETQ. The CDR3 loop reads CASSLRRGSPLHF. CDR3 in DNA: TGCGCCAGCAGCTTGCGGAGGGGTTCACCCCTCCACTTT.

V is TRBV6-5 and J is TRBJ1-2; D is unclear. The CDR3 totals 15 residues. Germline V lookup: CDR1 MNHEY, CDR2 SVGAGI. V shed 5 bases and J shed 3 bases, with 16 bases lying between them. CDR3 bases: TGTGCCAGCAGTCGAAACGGGAAACAAGACTATGGCTACACCTTC. This gives the protein CASSRNGKQDYGYTF.

The rearrangement joins TRBV4-1 to TRBJ2-1, with a tentative D call TRBD2 (5 bases). V was cut by 3 bases and J by 0 bases, with 12 bases left in between. Germline V gives CDR1 MGHRA, CDR2 YSYEKL. The CDR3 has 16 amino acids. The CDR3, as DNA: TGCGCCAGCAGCCATCACGACGGGAACTCCTACAATGAGCAGTTCTTC. This encodes CASSHHDGNSYNEQFF.